The next 20 T cell receptor beta chains were all read from a single sample in a study of cytomegalovirus exposure and HLA in healthy donors. Amplification used 60 Vbeta primers and 13 Jbeta primers. Using immunoSEQ multiplex PCR, the repertoire was profiled, and TCRdb retains in-frame clones only, with some absent. The sample lists 140,000 or so clones; around 78% were seen once. Sequences were obtained from PBMCs. All receptors derive from a woman under 30 in good health and CMV-seropositive.

V usage is TRBV7-6 and J usage is TRBJ2-1; D call uncertain. CDR1 is SGHVS, CDR2 FNYEAQ, per germline. Trimming took 5 bases from V and 4 from J, leaving 15 bases between them. The CDR3 runs to 15 residues. CDR3 coding DNA: TGTGCCAGCAGCCTGACTGCCTCCCGTTACAATGAGCAGTTCTTC. Translating it yields CASSLTASRYNEQFF.

The gene calls are TRBV6-1 and TRBJ1-5; a possible D gene is TRBD1 (5 bases). The CDR3 is made up of 14 amino acids. CDR1 and CDR2 (germline): MNHNS, SASEGT. V was cut by 3 bases and J by 2 bases, with 8 bases left in between. This CDR3 reads CASSEGQGNQPQHF. CDR3 DNA: TGTGCCAGCAGTGAGGGGCAGGGCAATCAGCCCCAGCATTTT.

The rearrangement links TRBV9 to TRBJ2-7; weak D call: TRBD2 (6 bases). Germline V lookup: CDR1 SGDLS, CDR2 YYNGEE. V lost 4 bases and J 0 bases, leaving 17 bases between the germline ends. The CDR3 covers 16 residues. The DNA for the CDR3 is TGTGCCAGCAGCCCCTCAGCGGGCAGAAACTCCTACGAGCAGTACTTC. As protein: CASSPSAGRNSYEQYF. Drawing the rest from reference TRBV9 and TRBJ2-7, the complete variable domain is DSGVTQTPKHLITATGQRVTLRCSPRSGDLSVYWYQQSLDQGLQFLIQYYNGEERAKGNILERFSAQQFPDLHSELNLSSLELGDSALYFCASSPSAGRNSYEQYFGPGTRLTVT.

Written as DNA, the CDR3 is TGCGCCAGCAGCCTCTACAGGGATATTAATCAGCCCCAGCATTTT. Residues: CASSLYRDINQPQHF. V and J are TRBV4-1 and TRBJ1-5; D is possibly TRBD1 (6 bases). Trimming stripped 4 bases from V and 4 bases from J, with 14 bases between. CDR3 length: 15 amino acids. Germline V CDR1 and CDR2: MGHRA, YSYEKL.

The chain carries TRBV4-2 and TRBJ1-2; 7 bases map to TRBD1. The CDR3 loop spans 14 amino acids. Germline values: CDR1 LGHNA, CDR2 YNFKEQ. V lost 1 base to trimming and J lost 3 bases; unmatched junction nucleotides: 2. The DNA for the CDR3 is TGTGCCAGCAGCCAAGGCACAGGGGACTATGGCTACACCTTC. Amino acid sequence: CASSQGTGDYGYTF.

This rearrangement joins TRBV28 to TRBJ2-7; D is unresolved. Germline V CDR1 and CDR2: MDHEN, SYDVKM. The CDR3 contains 12 residues. The V gene lost 7 bases and the J gene lost 3 bases, with 10 bases spanning the gap. CDR3 nucleotide sequence: TGTGCCAGCAAAGAGGCCAGCTACGAGCAGTACTTC. This translates into CASKEASYEQYF.

This rearrangement joins TRBV6-5 to TRBJ2-1; 9 positions agree with TRBD1. The trim removed 4 bases at V and 13 bases at J, leaving 11 bases unmatched. Germline values: CDR1 MNHEY, CDR2 SVGAGI. The CDR3 has 14 amino acids. CDR3 bases: TGTGCCAGCAGTTCCTTGGACAGGGGCGGTCACCAGTTCTTC. Translation gives CASSSLDRGGHQFF.

The chain has TRBV4-1 and TRBJ2-5, with 11 bases matching TRBD2. Germline V lookup: CDR1 MGHRA, CDR2 YSYEKL. The CDR3 consists of 14 residues. With V trimmed by 4 bases and J by 7 bases, 5 bases remained unmatched. CDR3 coding DNA: TGCGCCAGCAGCCTAGCGGGGGGGCCGGGGACCCAGTACTTC. Protein sequence: CASSLAGGPGTQYF.

The chain recombines TRBV30 with TRBJ1-2; D possibly corresponds to TRBD1 (5 bases). V dropped 7 bases and J dropped 4 bases, with 16 bases sitting between them. The CDR3 has 13 residues. Germline CDR1 GTSNPN, CDR2 SVGIG (reference sequence). The CDR3 nucleotides read TGTGCCTCTAGAAGGGGAAGGAGCTATGGCTACACCTTC. Its protein product is CASRRGRSYGYTF. The variable domain in full, with the rest retrieved from reference TRBV30 and TRBJ1-2, is SQTIHQWPATLVQPVGSPLSLECTVEGTSNPNLYWYRQAAGRGLQLLFYSVGIGQISSEVPQNLSASRPQDRQFILSSKKLLLSDSGFYLCASRRGRSYGYTFGSGTRLTVV.

This sequence joins TRBV2 and TRBJ2-5, with TRBD1 identical over 9 bases. Germline CDR1 and CDR2: SNHLY and FYNNEI. The ends lost 6 bases at V and 1 base at J; junction bases unmatched: 3. This CDR3 is built from 14 residues. CDR3 residues: CASSRTGVQETQYF. Written as DNA, the CDR3 is TGTGCCAGCAGCCGGACAGGGGTCCAAGAGACCCAGTACTTC.

V is TRBV5-4 and J is TRBJ2-3, with TRBD2 matching over 10 bases. V was pared by 2 bases and J by 3 bases, with 6 bases of the junction left unmatched. Germline V gene data show CDR1 as SGHNT and CDR2 as YYREEE (reference sequence). This CDR3 contains 16 residues. CDR3 in DNA: TGTGCCAGCAGCTTACACCTAGCGGGGGCTACAGATACGCAGTATTTT. Translating gives CASSLHLAGATDTQYF.

The J gene is TRBJ2-7, the V gene TRBV4-3; no clear D gene. V dropped 0 bases and J dropped 0 bases, with 15 bases sitting between them. Germline V CDR1 and CDR2: LGHNA, YSLEER. The CDR3 has 17 residues. The CDR3: CASSQDSSSHLSYEQYF. For the CDR3, the DNA is TGCGCCAGCAGCCAAGATAGTTCGAGTCACCTCTCCTACGAGCAGTACTTC.

J is TRBJ2-1 and V is TRBV7-8; 7 nucleotides line up with TRBD1. The germline V gene has CDR1 SGHVS and CDR2 FQNEAQ. The CDR3 has 17 amino acids. With V trimmed by 1 base and J by 4 bases, 10 bases remained unmatched. The CDR3 loop reads CASSLVTGQTKYNEQFF. Here the CDR3 DNA reads TGTGCCAGCAGCTTAGTTACGGGACAGACGAAGTACAATGAGCAGTTCTTC. Using reference TRBV7-8 and TRBJ2-1 for the parts outside the CDR3, the full variable domain is GAGVSQSPRYKVAKRGQDVALRCDPISGHVSLFWYQQALGQGPEFLTYFQNEAQLDKSGLPSDRFFAERPEGSVSTLKIQRTQQEDSAVYLCASSLVTGQTKYNEQFFGPGTRLTVL.

DNA of the CDR3: TGTGCCAGCAGCCATTCCCGGGACAGGGGTCAGCCCCAGCATTTT. As protein: CASSHSRDRGQPQHF. The V call is TRBV7-9, the J call TRBJ1-5; 10 nucleotides line up with TRBD1. CDR3 length equals 15 residues. Per the germline V gene, CDR1 is SEHNR and CDR2 is FQNEAQ (reference sequence). The V gene end was trimmed by 5 bases and the J gene end by 6 bases; junction bases not matched to a gene: 7.

The chain uses TRBV14 and TRBJ1-3; D gene ambiguous. Trimming shortened V by 6 bases and J by 4 bases, and 13 bases separated the two germline ends. The length of the CDR3 is 14 residues. CDR1 is SGHDN and CDR2 is FVKESK in the germline V gene. The CDR3 sequence: CASRQSSAGNTIYF. DNA for the CDR3: TGTGCCAGCAGACAAAGTTCAGCGGGAAACACCATATATTTT.

This clone came up a few times. The chain joins TRBV5-1 to TRBJ1-5; unclear D gene. Between the trimmed V and J ends, which lost 1 base and 5 bases, there was a span of 7 bases. CDR1 is SGHRS, CDR2 YFSETQ, per germline. CDR3 length: 13 amino acids. The CDR3 is CASSLFIDQPQHF. CDR3 coding DNA: TGCGCCAGCAGCTTGTTCATTGATCAGCCCCAGCATTTT. Using reference TRBV5-1 and TRBJ1-5 for the parts outside the CDR3, the full variable domain is KAGVTQTPRYLIKTRGQQVTLSCSPISGHRSVSWYQQTPGQGLQFLFEYFSETQRNKGNFPGRFSGRQFSNSRSEMNVSTLELGDSALYLCASSLFIDQPQHFGDGTRLSIL.

About this clone itself: The same CDR3 arises from other DNA sequences in this sample as well. This chain joins TRBV15 and TRBJ1-2; no definite D call. CDR1 LNHNV and CDR2 YYDKDF come from the germline V gene (reference sequence). The CDR3 is made up of 14 amino acids. V was cut by 0 bases and J by 4 bases, with 9 bases left in between. The CDR3 loop reads CATSRDGGTYGYTF. The DNA of the CDR3 is TGTGCCACCAGCAGAGATGGCGGAACCTATGGCTACACCTTC.

The rearrangement links TRBV11-2 to TRBJ1-6, with D unresolved. Looked up from germline, CDR1 is SGHAT and CDR2 is FQNNGV. This CDR3 region has 16 residues. Trimming removed 5 bases from V and 4 bases from J, with 15 bases in between. CDR3 residues: CASSTGGRRYNSPLHF. CDR3 DNA: TGTGCCAGCAGCACCGGCGGCAGGAGGTATAATTCACCCCTCCACTTT.

The V gene is TRBV7-2, the J gene TRBJ1-2; TRBD1 agrees at 9 bases. The CDR3 has 16 amino acids. With V trimmed by 5 bases and J by 11 bases, 18 bases remained unmatched. Per germline, CDR1 SGHTA and CDR2 FQGNSA. The CDR3 reads CASSDYVRTGEGVYTF. The CDR3 DNA reads as TGTGCCAGCAGCGACTACGTTAGGACAGGGGAGGGTGTGTACACCTTC.

V usage is TRBV7-6 and J usage is TRBJ2-7; 9 nucleotides agree with TRBD2. This CDR3 has 14 amino acids. The trim removed 6 bases at V and 3 bases at J, leaving 6 bases unmatched. Germline lookup yields CDR1 SGHVS and CDR2 FNYEAQ. CDR3: CASSQAGGLYEQYF. The CDR3 DNA follows: TGTGCCAGCAGTCAAGCGGGGGGCCTCTACGAGCAGTACTTC.